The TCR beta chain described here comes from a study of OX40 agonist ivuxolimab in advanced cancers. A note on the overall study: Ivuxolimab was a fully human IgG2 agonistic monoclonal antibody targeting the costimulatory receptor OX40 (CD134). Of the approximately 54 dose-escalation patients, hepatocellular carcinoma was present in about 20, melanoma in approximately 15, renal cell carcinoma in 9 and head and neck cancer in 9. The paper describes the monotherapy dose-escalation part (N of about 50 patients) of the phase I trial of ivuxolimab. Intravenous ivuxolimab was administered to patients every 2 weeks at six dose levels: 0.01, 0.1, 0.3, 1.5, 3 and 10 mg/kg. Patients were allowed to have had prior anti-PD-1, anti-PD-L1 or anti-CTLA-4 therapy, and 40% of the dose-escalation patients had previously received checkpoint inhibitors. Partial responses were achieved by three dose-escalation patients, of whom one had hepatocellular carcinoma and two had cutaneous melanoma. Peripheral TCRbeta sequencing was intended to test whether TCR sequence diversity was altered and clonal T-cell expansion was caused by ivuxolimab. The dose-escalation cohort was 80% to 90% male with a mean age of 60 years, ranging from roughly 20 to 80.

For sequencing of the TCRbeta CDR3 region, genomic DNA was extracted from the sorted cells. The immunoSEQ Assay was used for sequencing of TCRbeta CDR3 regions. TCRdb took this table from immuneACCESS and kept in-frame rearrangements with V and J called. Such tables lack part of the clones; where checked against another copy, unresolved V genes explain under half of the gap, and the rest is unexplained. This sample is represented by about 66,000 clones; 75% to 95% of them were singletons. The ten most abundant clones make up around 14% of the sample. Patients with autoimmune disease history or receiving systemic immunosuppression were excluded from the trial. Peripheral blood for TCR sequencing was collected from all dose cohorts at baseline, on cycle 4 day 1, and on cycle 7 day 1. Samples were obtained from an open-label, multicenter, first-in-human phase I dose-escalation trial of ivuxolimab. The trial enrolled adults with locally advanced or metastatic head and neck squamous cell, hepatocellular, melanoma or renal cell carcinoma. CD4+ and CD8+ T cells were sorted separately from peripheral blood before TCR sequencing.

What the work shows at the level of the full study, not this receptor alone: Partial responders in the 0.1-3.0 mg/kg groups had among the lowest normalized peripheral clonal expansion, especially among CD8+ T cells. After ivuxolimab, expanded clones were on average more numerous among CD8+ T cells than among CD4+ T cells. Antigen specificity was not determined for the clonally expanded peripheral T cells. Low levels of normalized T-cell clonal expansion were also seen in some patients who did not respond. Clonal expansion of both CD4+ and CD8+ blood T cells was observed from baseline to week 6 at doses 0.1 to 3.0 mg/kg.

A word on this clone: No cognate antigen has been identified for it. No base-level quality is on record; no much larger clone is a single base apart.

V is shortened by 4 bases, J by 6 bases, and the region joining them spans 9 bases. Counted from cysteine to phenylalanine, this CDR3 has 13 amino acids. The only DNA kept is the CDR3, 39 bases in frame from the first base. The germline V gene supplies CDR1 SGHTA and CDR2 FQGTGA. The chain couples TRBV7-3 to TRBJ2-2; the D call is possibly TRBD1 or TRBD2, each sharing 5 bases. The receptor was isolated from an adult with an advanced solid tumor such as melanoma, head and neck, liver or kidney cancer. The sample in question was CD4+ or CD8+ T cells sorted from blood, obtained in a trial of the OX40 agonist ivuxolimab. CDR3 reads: CASSSGGSGELFF. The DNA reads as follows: TGTGCCAGCAGCTCTGGGGGATCCGGGGAGCTGTTTTTT.